This TCR beta chain was retrieved from a study of T cell repertoires in cytomegalovirus infection. The overall study: Epitope selection comprised recently identified HLA-C-restricted CMV epitopes and well-studied HLA-B-restricted CMV epitopes. Public TCR beta signatures provided an indication of both CMV infection and a matching HLA type. Broader study findings: People with CMV and the relevant HLA were identified by cumulative public TCR beta family frequency. Ex vivo, HLA-C-restricted CMV-specific TCR beta clonotypes prevailed over the rest of the response.

This CDR3 has 15 amino acids. The ends were cut back, 3 bases at V and 1 base at J, with 10 bases in the middle. Germline CDR1 reads SGHVS; CDR2 reads FNYEAQ. The table lists this clonotype with a few counts. No antigen is known for it. TCRdb reprocessed the reads with MiXCR, giving one entry per CDR3 protein. Here the sample spans around 710,000 distinct CDR3 sequences, around 29% being singletons. The sequence came from a human donor in good health (CMV status not recorded). Some clones in this sample may be carry-over from other donors' samples. Here the sequenced sample was cultured CD8+ T cells from PBMCs, taken from culture after CMV antigen stimulation. The V and J genes are TRBV7-6 and TRBJ1-5; D unclear. The CDR3 region is CASSLRAGSNQPQHF. In nucleotides, the CDR3 is TGTGCCAGCAGCTTGAGGGCAGGAAGCAATCAGCCCCAGCATTTT.